This TCR beta chain appears in the sequencing data of a study of resident and recirculating memory T cells in vitiligo. Whole-study findings and limits: Sequences differed between biopsy sites and patients, suggesting private specificity.

To note about this clone: Its antigen is unidentified.

Sequencing used immunoSEQ multiplex PCR; TCRdb keeps in-frame clones, though not all of them. The sample has roughly 76,000 clones; roughly 92% are singletons. V gave up 1 base and J gave up 6 bases; unmatched junction bases: 3. The CDR3 is 14 amino acids. Germline V gene data show CDR1 as SGHTA and CDR2 as FQGNSA. The V gene is TRBV7-2, the J gene TRBJ2-1; 7 bases align to TRBD2. This TCR came from a male donor with vitiligo. Input material: blood. CDR3 bases: TGTGCCAGCAGCTTAGGACTAGCAGGCAATGAGCAGTTCTTC. Protein: CASSLGLAGNEQFF.